The sequence of this T cell receptor beta chain was determined in a study of response to subunit inactivated influenza vaccine. Overall study results and limits: Each seasonal flu vaccination may recruit only limited new T cells, authors suggested.

As for this clonotype: Its specificity is unknown.

CDR3 length: 15 residues. Between the trimmed V and J ends, which lost 5 bases and 6 bases, there was a span of 17 bases. One entry per CDR3 protein, called by TCRdb with MiXCR from the RT-PCR reads. This table has 700,000 to 800,000 distinct CDR3 sequences, about a fifth appearing once. This clonotype originated in a man aged 50 to 60 who received an inactivated influenza vaccine. The source material was PBMCs from blood, sampled more than 4 days after vaccination. The gene calls are TRBV12-3 or TRBV12-4 and TRBJ2-1, with a tentative D call TRBD2 (6 bases). The CDR3 spells CASSRDFTSSNEQFF. Written as DNA, the CDR3 is TGTGCCAGCAGTCGGGACTTCACCTCATCCAATGAGCAGTTCTTC.